One sample yielded the 2 T cell receptor beta chains listed below, sequenced in a study of T cell repertoires in cytomegalovirus infection. Using its own MiXCR run on the reads, TCRdb lists one record per CDR3 protein. The profile shows about 25,000 distinct CDR3 sequences, under 25% of them singletons. These receptors lack a known antigen. Sequencing used CD8+ T cells from cultured PBMCs, obtained from culture after CMV antigen stimulation. These receptors originate from a human donor in good health (CMV status not recorded). Some clones in this sample may be carry-over from other donors' samples.

The chain combines TRBV2 with TRBJ2-1; the match to TRBD2 covers 9 bases. The junction had 12 bases not matched to a gene; V was cut back by 5 bases and J by 10 bases. In germline, CDR1 is SNHLY, CDR2 FYNNEI. The CDR3 has 15 amino acids. The CDR3 nucleotides read TGTGCCAGCAGTTCTTTGGCTAGCGGGGTAAGGGAGCAGTTCTTC. Translation: CASSSLASGVREQFF.

This clonotype was observed many times. V is TRBV2 and J is TRBJ2-4; possibly TRBD2 for D (5 bases). The CDR3 is 13 amino acids. Germline V gene sequence: CDR1 SNHLY, CDR2 FYNNEI. V was trimmed by 6 bases and J by 6 bases, leaving 12 bases between them. CDR3 DNA: TGTGCCAGCAGCGTATTAGAGGGAAACATTCAGTACTTC. Translating gives CASSVLEGNIQYF.